A selection of T cell receptor beta chains follows, all from one sample in a study of T cell responses to AZD1222 COVID-19 vaccine. The assay was immunoSEQ multiplex PCR, and TCRdb's table has in-frame clones only and misses some. The data contain 80,000 or so clones, 87% of them singletons. This specimen consisted of peripheral blood, obtained on day 0 of AZD1222 vaccination. The receptor source for this set is an adult in good health. The CDR3 runs from the conserved cysteine through the conserved F or W. A D gene is named only where the DNA matches it firmly. The listing skips clone size in some rows; elsewhere it reads once, few, many or a size class.

V	D	size	J	DNA	CDR3
TRBV19	TRBD1	.	TRBJ1-1	TGTGCCAGTAGTATAGAACCCGCCGGGACAGGGGTGAACACTGAAGCTTTCTTT	CASSIEPAGTGVNTEAFF
TRBV9	TRBD1	.	TRBJ2-1	TGTGCCAGCAGCGTTGGGGACAGATACAATGAGCAGTTCTTC	CASSVGDRYNEQFF
TRBV9	.	.	TRBJ1-1	TGTGCCAGCAGCGTAGAGGTATGGGACACTGAAGCTTTCTTT	CASSVEVWDTEAFF
TRBV11-2	.	.	TRBJ2-7	TGTGCCAGCAGCTTGGGTAACCACCAAAGCGAGCAGTACTTC	CASSLGNHQSEQYF
TRBV19	.	.	TRBJ1-2	TGTGCCAGTAGTGTGCGACAGGCGCACTATGGCTACACCTTC	CASSVRQAHYGYTF
TRBV7-2	TRBD2	.	TRBJ2-3	TGTGCCGCGGGACGGCGGGAGGGGAGCACAGATACGCAGTATTTT	CAAGRREGSTDTQYF
TRBV20-1	TRBD1	.	TRBJ1-3	TGCAGTGCTAGTGACAGGGTTAGAAACACCATATATTTT	CSASDRVRNTIYF
TRBV21-1	.	few	TRBJ2-7	TGTGCCAGCAGCGGACAGGGCCGATCCTACGAGCAGTACTTC	CASSGQGRSYEQYF
TRBV6-2/TRBV6-3	.	.	TRBJ2-1	TGTGCCAGCAGTTTACCCGGGGCAGGGGTCAATGAGCAGTTCTTC	CASSLPGAGVNEQFF
TRBV12-3/TRBV12-4	.	.	TRBJ1-1	TGTGCCAGCAGCCCCCCGGTTGGAACTGAAGCTTTCTTT	CASSPPVGTEAFF
TRBV7-2	.	.	TRBJ2-7	TGTGCCAGCAGCTTAGGTCAGGTCCAGACCTACGAGCAGTACTTC	CASSLGQVQTYEQYF
TRBV6-5	TRBD1	.	TRBJ1-2	TGTGCCAGCAGAAGGGACAGGGCTAACTATGGCTACACCTTC	CASRRDRANYGYTF
TRBV6-5	.	.	TRBJ2-7	TGTGCCAGCAGTTTAGTGAACGAGCAGTACTTC	CASSLVNEQYF
TRBV9	.	.	TRBJ1-6	TGTGCCAGCAGCCGCGAGACCACCGGCAATTCACCCCTCCACTTT	CASSRETTGNSPLHF
TRBV13	TRBD2	.	TRBJ2-5	TGTGCCAGCAGCTTCCTACTAGCGGGAGGGGCCCCCCAAGAGACCCAGTACTTC	CASSFLLAGGAPQETQYF
TRBV28	.	.	TRBJ1-4	TGTGCCAGCAGTTCAGGGAGTGCAACTAATGAAAAACTGTTTTTT	CASSSGSATNEKLFF
TRBV10-3	TRBD1	.	TRBJ1-1	TGTGCCATCAACCCCGGACAGGCTAACACTGAAGCTTTCTTT	CAINPGQANTEAFF
TRBV18	.	.	TRBJ2-2	TGTGCCAGCTCACCGCCGAGGGGGAGAGCCACCGGGGAGCTGTTTTTT	CASSPPRGRATGELFF
TRBV7-9	.	.	TRBJ2-1	TGTGCCAGCAGCTCCGGACGGGGAGGCTCCTACAATGAGCAGTTCTTC	CASSSGRGGSYNEQFF
TRBV11-2	.	.	TRBJ2-1	TGTGCCAGCAGCTTAGAGCCGGGAGCGCCTTACAATGAGCAGTTCTTC	CASSLEPGAPYNEQFF
TRBV6-5	.	.	TRBJ2-5	TGTGCCAGCACCAGACCCCCTCTACAAGAGACCCAGTACTTC	CASTRPPLQETQYF
TRBV6-2/TRBV6-3	.	.	TRBJ2-1	TGTGCCAGCAGTTGGGTGAGACAAAGCTCCTACAATGAGCAGTTCTTC	CASSWVRQSSYNEQFF
TRBV19	.	.	TRBJ1-2	TGTGCCAGTAGTCTGGGATATGGCTACACCTTC	CASSLGYGYTF
TRBV7-8	TRBD1	once	TRBJ1-1	TGTGCCAGCAGCTTAAGGGCCTGGACAGGGTTCAACCTAAATATGAACACTGAAGCTTTCTTT	CASSLRAWTGFNLNMNTEAFF
TRBV2	.	.	TRBJ2-3	TGTGCCAGCACTAGGGACAGCACAGATACGCAGTATTTT	CASTRDSTDTQYF
TRBV7-2	.	.	TRBJ2-3	TGTGCCAGCAGAGCAGTGCTCACAGATACGCAGTATTTT	CASRAVLTDTQYF
TRBV2	TRBD2	.	TRBJ2-5	TGTGCCAGCGTTGGGACTAGCGGTCAAGAGACCCAGTACTTC	CASVGTSGQETQYF
TRBV5-4	TRBD2	.	TRBJ2-5	TGTGCCAGCAGCGGGACTAGCGAGGAGACCCAGTACTTC	CASSGTSEETQYF
TRBV5-1	TRBD1	.	TRBJ1-1	TGCGCCAGCAGCTTCCTACCGACAGGGCGGGACACTGAAGCTTTCTTT	CASSFLPTGRDTEAFF
TRBV5-4	.	once	TRBJ2-1	TGTGCCAGCACTTTAGGGGGGAATGAGCAGTTCTTC	CASTLGGNEQFF
TRBV7-6	TRBD1	.	TRBJ2-1	TGTGCCAGCAGCGCGACCGGGACAGGGATGCCCTACAATGAGCAGTTCTTC	CASSATGTGMPYNEQFF
TRBV29-1	.	.	TRBJ2-5	TGCAGCGTTGACGGGCTAGCGGAGACCCAGTACTTC	CSVDGLAETQYF
TRBV7-8	TRBD1	.	TRBJ1-1	TGTGCCAGCAGCGGGAAACAGGGGGCAAACACTGAAGCTTTCTTT	CASSGKQGANTEAFF
TRBV7-9	.	.	TRBJ2-6	TGTGCCTCCCGAGGTTCTGGGGCCAACGTCCTGACTTTC	CASRGSGANVLTF
TRBV7-8	.	.	TRBJ1-1	TGTGCCAGCAGATTATTCCGGGACACCTACACTGAAGCTTTCTTT	CASRLFRDTYTEAFF
TRBV19	TRBD1	.	TRBJ2-2	TGTGCCAGTAGTATGGGACAGGGGTCTACCGGGGAGCTGTTTTTT	CASSMGQGSTGELFF
TRBV5-8	.	.	TRBJ1-3	TGTGCCAGCAGCTTCTGGGGTTTGGGGAGCGGAAACACCATATATTTT	CASSFWGLGSGNTIYF
TRBV19	.	.	TRBJ1-4	TGTGCCAGTAGTATTGATGGTGTGCATGAAAAACTGTTTTTT	CASSIDGVHEKLFF
TRBV5-8	.	.	TRBJ2-7	TGTGCCAGCAGCTTGGTCTTATACGAGCAGTACTTC	CASSLVLYEQYF
TRBV6-5	.	.	TRBJ1-3	TGTGCCAGCAGCCTCAGGGACATCTCTGGAAACACCATATATTTT	CASSLRDISGNTIYF
TRBV14	TRBD1	.	TRBJ1-2	TGTGCCAGCAGCCCGGGACAGCACTATGGCTACACCTTC	CASSPGQHYGYTF
TRBV6-5	.	.	TRBJ1-3	TGTGCCACCCTTACTTCTGGAAACACCATATATTTT	CATLTSGNTIYF
TRBV19	.	.	TRBJ1-2	TGTGCCAGTAGTATAGAGCGGGTCGCGGGGCGCTTTGGCTACACCTTC	CASSIERVAGRFGYTF
TRBV7-9	.	.	TRBJ1-4	TGTGCCAGCAGCTTAGAGGTGGGAGGAAATGAAAAACTGTTTTTT	CASSLEVGGNEKLFF
TRBV7-9	.	once	TRBJ1-1	TGTGCCAGCAGCGCCTGGGACGCTGAAGCTTTCTTT	CASSAWDAEAFF
TRBV18	.	few	TRBJ2-7	TGTGCCAGCTCACCAGGGGCAAACTACGAGCAGTACTTC	CASSPGANYEQYF
TRBV7-6	.	once	TRBJ2-3	TGTGCCAGCAGCCCCCGAAGGAGTGCGGCAGATACGCAGTATTTT	CASSPRRSAADTQYF
TRBV14	.	.	TRBJ2-1	TGTGCCAGCAGCCCTTCCCAAGGGGGGAACAATGAGCAGTTCTTC	CASSPSQGGNNEQFF
TRBV6-5	.	.	TRBJ2-7	TGTGCCAGCAGTTACTCGAATGACCAAGGGTACGAGCAGTACTTC	CASSYSNDQGYEQYF
TRBV30	TRBD1	.	TRBJ1-1	TGTGCCTGGAGTGTACAGGGACAGGGTTTCGGGAACACTGAAGCTTTCTTT	CAWSVQGQGFGNTEAFF
TRBV7-9	.	.	TRBJ2-3	TGTGCCAGCAGGCCGCGGATTAGCACAGATACGCAGTATTTT	CASRPRISTDTQYF
TRBV7-6	.	.	TRBJ2-3	TGTGCCAGCAGCGTCGGGAGTAGCGGCACAGATACGCAGTATTTT	CASSVGSSGTDTQYF
TRBV14	.	.	TRBJ1-3	TGTGCCAGCAGCCAGTACATAGGGGCGAGCTCTGGAAACACCATATATTTT	CASSQYIGASSGNTIYF
TRBV27	.	.	TRBJ1-5	TGTGCCAGCAGTTTAGTGGGGGGCAATCAGCCCCAGCATTTT	CASSLVGGNQPQHF
TRBV6-2/TRBV6-3	.	few	TRBJ2-7	TGTGCCAGCAGTTACCCAATGGAGATAGCCCCTTCCTACGAGCAGTACTTC	CASSYPMEIAPSYEQYF
TRBV5-1	TRBD2	.	TRBJ2-1	TGCGCCAGCAGCATGACTAGCGGGGGTTCCAGCTCCTACAATGAGCAGTTCTTC	CASSMTSGGSSSYNEQFF